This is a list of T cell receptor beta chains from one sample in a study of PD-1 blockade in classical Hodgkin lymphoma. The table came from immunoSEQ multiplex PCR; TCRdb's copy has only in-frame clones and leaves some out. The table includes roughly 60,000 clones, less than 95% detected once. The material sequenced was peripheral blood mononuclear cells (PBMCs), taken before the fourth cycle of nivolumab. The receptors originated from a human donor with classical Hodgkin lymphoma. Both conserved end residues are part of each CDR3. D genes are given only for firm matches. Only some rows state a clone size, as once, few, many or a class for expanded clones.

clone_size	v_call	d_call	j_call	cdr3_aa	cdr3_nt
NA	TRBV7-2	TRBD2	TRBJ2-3	CASRYQLAGVGATDTQYF	TGTGCCAGCAGGTATCAACTAGCGGGGGTTGGGGCCACAGATACGCAGTATTTT
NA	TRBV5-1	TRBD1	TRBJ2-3	CASSSRGQGSVGTQYF	TGCGCCAGCAGCTCTCGCGGACAGGGGAGTGTAGGTACGCAGTATTTT
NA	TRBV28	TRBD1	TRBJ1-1	CASSIHTGGTEAFF	TGTGCCAGCAGTATACATACAGGGGGCACTGAAGCTTTCTTT
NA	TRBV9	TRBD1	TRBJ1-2	CASSGTRTGDYGYTF	TGTGCCAGCAGCGGGACGAGGACAGGGGACTATGGCTACACCTTC
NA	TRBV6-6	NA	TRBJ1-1	CASSYSRQNTEAFF	TGTGCCAGCAGTTACTCCCGACAGAACACTGAAGCTTTCTTT
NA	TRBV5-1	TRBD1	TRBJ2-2	CASSLSRTGGFLGTGELFF	TGCGCCAGCAGCTTGTCTCGGACAGGGGGCTTCTTAGGTACCGGGGAGCTGTTTTTT
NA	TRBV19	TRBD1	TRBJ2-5	CASSPWTGSETQYF	TGTGCCAGTAGTCCGTGGACAGGGTCAGAGACCCAGTACTTC
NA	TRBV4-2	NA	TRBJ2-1	CASSQKSHSSGSNEQFF	TGTGCCAGCAGCCAAAAGTCCCACAGTTCGGGATCCAATGAGCAGTTCTTC
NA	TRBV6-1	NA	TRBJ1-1	CASRRPEETEAFF	TGTGCCAGCAGAAGACCGGAGGAGACTGAAGCTTTCTTT
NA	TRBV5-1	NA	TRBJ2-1	CASSPTTAGYNEQFF	TGCGCCAGCAGCCCGACGACGGCGGGTTACAATGAGCAGTTCTTC
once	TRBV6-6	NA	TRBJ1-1	CASSPNRALMNTEAFF	TGTGCCAGCTCGCCGAATCGAGCACTCATGAACACTGAAGCTTTCTTT
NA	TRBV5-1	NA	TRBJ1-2	CASRSTDTYGYTF	TGCGCCAGCAGGTCAACGGACACCTATGGCTACACCTTC
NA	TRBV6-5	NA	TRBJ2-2	CADNKRANTGELFF	TGTGCCGATAACAAACGGGCGAACACCGGGGAGCTGTTTTTT
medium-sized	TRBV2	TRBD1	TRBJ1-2	CASSEVSQGNGYTF	TGTGCCAGCAGTGAAGTGTCACAGGGGAATGGCTACACCTTC
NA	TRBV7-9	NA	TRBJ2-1	CASSLGPQVSSYNEQFF	TGTGCCAGCAGCTTAGGTCCACAGGTGAGCTCCTACAATGAGCAGTTCTTC
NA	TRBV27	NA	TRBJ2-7	CASSAGTVSYEQYF	TGTGCCAGCAGTGCCGGGACCGTCTCCTACGAGCAGTACTTC
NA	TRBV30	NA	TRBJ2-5	CAWSFRTVETQYF	TGTGCCTGGAGTTTCAGGACAGTCGAGACCCAGTACTTC
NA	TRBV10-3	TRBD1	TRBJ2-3	CAISEPGGAWDTQYF	TGTGCCATCAGTGAACCAGGGGGCGCATGGGATACGCAGTATTTT
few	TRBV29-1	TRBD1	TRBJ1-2	CSVGDRGRGYTF	TGCAGCGTTGGGGACAGGGGTAGAGGCTACACCTTC
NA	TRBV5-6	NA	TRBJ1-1	CASSLGQPLGTEAFF	TGTGCCAGCAGCTTGGGACAACCTCTTGGAACTGAAGCTTTCTTT
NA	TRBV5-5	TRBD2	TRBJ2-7	CASSSEVGLAGGEQYF	TGTGCCAGCAGCTCTGAGGTGGGACTAGCGGGGGGAGAGCAGTACTTC
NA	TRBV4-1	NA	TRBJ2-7	CASSQYTSKEQYF	TGCGCCAGCAGCCAATACACCTCTAAGGAGCAGTACTTC
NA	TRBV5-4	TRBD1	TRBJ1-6	CASSLPITGGRNSPLHF	TGTGCCAGCAGCTTACCTATAACAGGGGGCCGCAATTCACCCCTCCACTTT
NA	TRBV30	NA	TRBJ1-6	CAWSVGGVVNSPLHF	TGTGCCTGGAGTGTGGGCGGGGTAGTGAATTCACCCCTCCACTTT